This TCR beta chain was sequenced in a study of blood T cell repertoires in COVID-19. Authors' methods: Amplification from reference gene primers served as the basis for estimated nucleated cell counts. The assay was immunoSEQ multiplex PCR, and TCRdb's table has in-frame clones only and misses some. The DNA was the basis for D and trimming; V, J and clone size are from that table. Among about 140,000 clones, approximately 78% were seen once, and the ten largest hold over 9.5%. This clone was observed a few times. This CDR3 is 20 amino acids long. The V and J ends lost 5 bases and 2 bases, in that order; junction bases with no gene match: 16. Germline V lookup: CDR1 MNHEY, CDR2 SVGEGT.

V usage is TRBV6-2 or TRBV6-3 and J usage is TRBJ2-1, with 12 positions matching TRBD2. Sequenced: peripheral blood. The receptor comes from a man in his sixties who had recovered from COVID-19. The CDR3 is CASSAPGLAGLGGTYNEQFF. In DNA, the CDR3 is TGTGCCAGCAGTGCCCCTGGACTAGCGGGGCTAGGAGGGACCTACAATGAGCAGTTCTTC.